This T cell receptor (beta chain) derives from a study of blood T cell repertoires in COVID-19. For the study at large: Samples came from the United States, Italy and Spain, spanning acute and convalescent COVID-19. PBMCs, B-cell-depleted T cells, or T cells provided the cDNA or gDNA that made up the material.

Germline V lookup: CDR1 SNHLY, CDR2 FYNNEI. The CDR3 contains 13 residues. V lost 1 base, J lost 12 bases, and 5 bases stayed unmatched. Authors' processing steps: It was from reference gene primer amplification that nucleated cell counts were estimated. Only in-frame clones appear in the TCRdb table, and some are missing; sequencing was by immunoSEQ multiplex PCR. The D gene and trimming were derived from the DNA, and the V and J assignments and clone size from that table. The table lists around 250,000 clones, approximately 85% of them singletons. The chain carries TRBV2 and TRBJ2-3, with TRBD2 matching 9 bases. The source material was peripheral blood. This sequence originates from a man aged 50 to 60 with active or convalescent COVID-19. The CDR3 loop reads CASSEGLAAPQYF. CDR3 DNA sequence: TGTGCCAGCAGTGAAGGACTAGCGGCCCCCCAGTATTTT.